What follows is one T cell receptor (beta chain) and its context. Its antigen specificity is not known. Base quality data are lacking; no much larger clone is found one base away. The record originates from a study of chemoradiotherapy in HPV16-positive cancers (dated by TCRdb to the early 2020s). For context, the study as a whole: Candidate HPV-specific T-cell clones and common TCR motifs were defined through functional T-cell assays on cells from two HPV16-positive patients. The study asked whether T-cell immunity to the HPV oncoproteins E6 and E7 changes during chemoradiotherapy and whether this immunity affects survival. The candidate HPV-specific TCRs and motifs were then tracked in TCR repertoires from over 80 patients with HPV-related cancers.

General findings and caveats noted by the study authors: The functional definition of HPV-specific T cells was derived from only a couple of HPV16-positive patients, and the survival association was reported for HPV16-positive patients. Expansion of candidate HPV-specific clones and E7-related TCR motifs was observed in the tumor microenvironment during treatment, whereas no such expansion was observed for non-HPV-specific T cells. Improved recurrence-free survival in HPV16-positive patients was associated with expansion of HPV-responsive T cells during chemoradiotherapy.

Library prep was done by the immunoSEQ multiplex PCR assay. What TCRdb holds here is the immuneACCESS table cut down to in-frame rearrangements. Part of the clones is not present; checked against another copy, under half of the missing clones reflect an unresolved V gene, and the others are unexplained. Counted in this sample were around 250 clones; roughly 95% of them appeared once. About 5% of the sample belongs to the ten largest clones. Repertoires were sampled multiple times during chemoradiotherapy, which allowed clonal expansion in the tumor microenvironment to be followed. Sequences were derived from tumor tissue, sampled from a patient who underwent chemoradiotherapy. The source is a human donor with HPV-associated anogenital cancer.

The bases are TGCGCCAGCAGTGGGGAACGGACACAATCTAGCACAGATACGCAGTATTTT. It is translated as CASSGERTQSSTDTQYF. The rearranged chain carries TRBV10-1 and TRBJ2-3, with TRBD1 as a weak D call on 5 bases. The junction shows trimming of 4 bases on V and 0 bases on J, plus 17 bases between the germline ends. The germline V gene (reference sequence) specifies WNHNN as CDR1 and SYGVQD as CDR2. The CDR3 runs 17 amino acids, cysteine and phenylalanine included. Only the CDR3 part of the read is kept: 51 bases, read in frame from the first base.